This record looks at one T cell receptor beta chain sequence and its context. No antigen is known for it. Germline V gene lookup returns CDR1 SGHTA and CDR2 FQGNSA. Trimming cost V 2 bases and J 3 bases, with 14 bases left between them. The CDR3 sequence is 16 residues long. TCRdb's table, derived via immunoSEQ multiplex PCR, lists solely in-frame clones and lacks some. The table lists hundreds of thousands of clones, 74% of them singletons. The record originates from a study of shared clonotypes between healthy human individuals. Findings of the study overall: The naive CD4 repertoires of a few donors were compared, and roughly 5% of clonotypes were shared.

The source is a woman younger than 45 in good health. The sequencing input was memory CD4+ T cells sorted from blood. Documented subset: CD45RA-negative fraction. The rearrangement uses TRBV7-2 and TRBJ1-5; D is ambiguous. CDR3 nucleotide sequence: TGTGCCAGCAGCTTAAGGTCAGGACTCACCAATCAGCCCCAGCATTTT. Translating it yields CASSLRSGLTNQPQHF.